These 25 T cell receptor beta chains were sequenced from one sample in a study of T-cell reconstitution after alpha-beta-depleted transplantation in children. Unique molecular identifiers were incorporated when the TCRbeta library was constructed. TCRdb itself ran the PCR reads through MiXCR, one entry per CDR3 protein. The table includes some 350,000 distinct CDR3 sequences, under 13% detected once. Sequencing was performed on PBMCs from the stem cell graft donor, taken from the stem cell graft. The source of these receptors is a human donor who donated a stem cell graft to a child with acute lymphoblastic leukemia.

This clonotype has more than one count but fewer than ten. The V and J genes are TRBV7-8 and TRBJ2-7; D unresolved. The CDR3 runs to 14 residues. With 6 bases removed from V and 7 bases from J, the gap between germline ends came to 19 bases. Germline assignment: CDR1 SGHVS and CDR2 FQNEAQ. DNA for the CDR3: TGTGCCAGCAGTAAGGAGCAGGTCATCAGTGAGCAGTACTTC. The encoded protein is CASSKEQVISEQYF.

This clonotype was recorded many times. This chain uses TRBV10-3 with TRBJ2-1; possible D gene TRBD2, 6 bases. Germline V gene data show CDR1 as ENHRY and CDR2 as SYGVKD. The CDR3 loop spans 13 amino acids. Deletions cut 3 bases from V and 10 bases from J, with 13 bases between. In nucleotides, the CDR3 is TGTGCCATCAGTGACCTAGTTAGCGGCGAGCAGTTCTTC. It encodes CAISDLVSGEQFF.

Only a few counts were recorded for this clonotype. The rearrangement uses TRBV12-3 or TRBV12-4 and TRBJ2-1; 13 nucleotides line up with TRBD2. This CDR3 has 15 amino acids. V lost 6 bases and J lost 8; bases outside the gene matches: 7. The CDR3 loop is CASSRTSGRADEQFF. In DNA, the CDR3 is TGTGCCAGCAGCCGTACTAGCGGGAGGGCCGATGAGCAGTTCTTC.

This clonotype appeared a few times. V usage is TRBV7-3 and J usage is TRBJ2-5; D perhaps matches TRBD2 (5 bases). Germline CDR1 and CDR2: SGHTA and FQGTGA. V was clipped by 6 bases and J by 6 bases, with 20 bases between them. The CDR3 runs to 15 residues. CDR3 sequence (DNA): TGTGCCAGCAGTTTGATAGTTGGAGGCCATCAGACCCAGTACTTC. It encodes CASSLIVGGHQTQYF.

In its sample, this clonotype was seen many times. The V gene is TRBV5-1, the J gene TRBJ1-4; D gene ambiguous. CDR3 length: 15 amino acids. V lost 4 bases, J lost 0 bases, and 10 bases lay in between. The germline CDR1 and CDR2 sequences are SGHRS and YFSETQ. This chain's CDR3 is CASSQAGTTNEKLFF. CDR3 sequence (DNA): TGCGCCAGCAGCCAAGCGGGTACAACTAATGAAAAACTGTTTTTT. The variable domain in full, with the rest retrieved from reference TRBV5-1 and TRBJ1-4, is KAGVTQTPRYLIKTRGQQVTLSCSPISGHRSVSWYQQTPGQGLQFLFEYFSETQRNKGNFPGRFSGRQFSNSRSEMNVSTLELGDSALYLCASSQAGTTNEKLFFGSGTQLSVL.

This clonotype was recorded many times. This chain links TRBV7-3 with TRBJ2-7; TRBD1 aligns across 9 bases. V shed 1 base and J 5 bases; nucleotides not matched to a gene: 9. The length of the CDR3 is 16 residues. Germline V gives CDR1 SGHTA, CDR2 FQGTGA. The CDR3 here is CASSLIRGGQGHEQYF. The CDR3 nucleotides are TGTGCCAGCAGCTTAATCCGCGGGGGACAGGGCCACGAGCAGTACTTC.

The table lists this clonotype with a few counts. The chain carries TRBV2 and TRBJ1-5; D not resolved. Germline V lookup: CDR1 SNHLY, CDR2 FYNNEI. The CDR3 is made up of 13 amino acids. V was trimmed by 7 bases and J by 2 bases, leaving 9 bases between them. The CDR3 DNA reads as TGTGCCAGCACGTTGGAGGGCAATCAGCCCCAGCATTTT. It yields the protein CASTLEGNQPQHF.

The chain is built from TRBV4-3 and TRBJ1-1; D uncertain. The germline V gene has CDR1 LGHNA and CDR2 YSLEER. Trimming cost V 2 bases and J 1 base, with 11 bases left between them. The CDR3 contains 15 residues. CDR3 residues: CASSQSGRPNTEAFF. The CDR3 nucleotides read TGCGCCAGCAGCCAAAGTGGCAGGCCGAACACTGAAGCTTTCTTT.

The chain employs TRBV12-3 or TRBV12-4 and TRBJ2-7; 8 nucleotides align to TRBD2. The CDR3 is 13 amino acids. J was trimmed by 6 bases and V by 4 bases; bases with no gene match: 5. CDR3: CASSYSGKGEQYF. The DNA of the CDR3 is TGTGCCAGCAGTTATAGCGGGAAGGGCGAGCAGTACTTC.

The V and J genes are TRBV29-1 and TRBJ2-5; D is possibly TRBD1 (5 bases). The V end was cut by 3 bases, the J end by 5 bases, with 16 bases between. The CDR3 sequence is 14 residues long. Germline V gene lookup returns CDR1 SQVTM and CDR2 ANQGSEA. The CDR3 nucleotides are TGCAGCGTTGAGTGTCAAGGGGAATCGGAGACCCAGTACTTC. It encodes CSVECQGESETQYF.

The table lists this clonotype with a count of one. The CDR3 is CASSLAGIGEETQYF. In DNA form, the CDR3 reads TGTGCCAGCAGCTTAGCCGGTATCGGGGAAGAGACCCAGTACTTC. This chain joins TRBV7-6 and TRBJ2-5; a possible D gene is TRBD2 (5 bases). The V end lost 0 bases, the J end lost 3 bases, and 11 bases lay between the germline ends. CDR3 size: 15 residues. CDR1 and CDR2 from the germline V gene are SGHVS and FNYEAQ.

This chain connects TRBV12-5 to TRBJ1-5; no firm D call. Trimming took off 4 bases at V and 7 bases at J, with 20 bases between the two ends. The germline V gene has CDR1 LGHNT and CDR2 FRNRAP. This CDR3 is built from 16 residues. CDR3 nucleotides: TGTGCTAGTGGTTCGGAGGGTGGAGGGAGAAAACAGCCCCAGCATTTT. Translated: CASGSEGGGRKQPQHF.

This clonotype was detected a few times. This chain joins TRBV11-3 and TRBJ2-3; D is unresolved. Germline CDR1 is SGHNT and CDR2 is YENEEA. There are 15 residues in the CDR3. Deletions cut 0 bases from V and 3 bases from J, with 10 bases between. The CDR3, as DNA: TGTGCCAGCAGCTTAGATCTTGCGAGTACAGATACGCAGTATTTT. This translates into CASSLDLASTDTQYF.

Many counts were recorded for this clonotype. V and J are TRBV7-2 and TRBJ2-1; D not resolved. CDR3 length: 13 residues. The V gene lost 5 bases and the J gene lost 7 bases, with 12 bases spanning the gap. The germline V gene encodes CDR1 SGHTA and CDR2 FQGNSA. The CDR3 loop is CASSMTSGNEQFF. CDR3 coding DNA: TGTGCCAGCAGCATGACCTCCGGTAATGAGCAGTTCTTC.

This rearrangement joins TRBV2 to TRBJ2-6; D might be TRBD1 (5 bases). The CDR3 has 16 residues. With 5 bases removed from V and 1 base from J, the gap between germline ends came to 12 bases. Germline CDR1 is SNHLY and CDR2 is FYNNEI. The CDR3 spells CASSRQMFSGANVLTF. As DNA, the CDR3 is TGTGCCAGCAGTCGACAGATGTTTTCTGGGGCCAACGTCCTGACTTTC.

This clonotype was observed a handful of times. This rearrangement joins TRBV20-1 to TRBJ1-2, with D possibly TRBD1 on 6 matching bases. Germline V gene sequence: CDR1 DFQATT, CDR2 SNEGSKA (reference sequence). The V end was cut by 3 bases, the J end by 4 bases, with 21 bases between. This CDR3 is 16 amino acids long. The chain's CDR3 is CSARPATGQGFYGYTF. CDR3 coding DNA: TGCAGTGCTAGGCCTGCAACGGGGCAGGGGTTCTATGGCTACACCTTC.

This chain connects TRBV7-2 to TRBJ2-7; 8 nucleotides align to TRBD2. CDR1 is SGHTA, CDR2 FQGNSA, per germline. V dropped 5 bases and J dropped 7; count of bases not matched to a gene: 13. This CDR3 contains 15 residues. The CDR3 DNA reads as TGTGCCAGCAGCCCCATGTCAGCGGGAGTGGGGGAGCAGTACTTC. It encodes CASSPMSAGVGEQYF. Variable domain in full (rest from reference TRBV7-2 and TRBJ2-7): GAGVSQSPSNKVTEKGKDVELRCDPISGHTALYWYRQSLGQGLEFLIYFQGNSAPDKSGLPSDRFSAERTGGSVSTLTIQRTQQEDSAVYLCASSPMSAGVGEQYFGPGTRLTVT.

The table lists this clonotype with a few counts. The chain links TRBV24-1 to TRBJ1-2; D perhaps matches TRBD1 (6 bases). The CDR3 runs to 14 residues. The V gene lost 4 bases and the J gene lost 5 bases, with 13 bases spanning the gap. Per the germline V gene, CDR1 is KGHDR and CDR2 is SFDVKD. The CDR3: CATSDIGTPYGYTF. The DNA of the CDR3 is TGTGCCACCAGTGACATCGGGACACCGTATGGCTACACCTTC.

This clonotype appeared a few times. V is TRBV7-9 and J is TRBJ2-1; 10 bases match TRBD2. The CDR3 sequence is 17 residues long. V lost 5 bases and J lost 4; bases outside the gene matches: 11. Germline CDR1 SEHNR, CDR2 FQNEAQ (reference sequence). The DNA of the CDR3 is TGTGCCAGCAGCCCAGGCAGCGGACTAGCGGATTACAATGAGCAGTTCTTC. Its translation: CASSPGSGLADYNEQFF. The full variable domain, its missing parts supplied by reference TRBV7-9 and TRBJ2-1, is DTGVSQNPRHKITKRGQNVTFRCDPISEHNRLYWYRQTLGQGPEFLTYFQNEAQLEKSRLLSDRFSAERPKGSFSTLEIQRTEQGDSAMYLCASSPGSGLADYNEQFFGPGTRLTVL.

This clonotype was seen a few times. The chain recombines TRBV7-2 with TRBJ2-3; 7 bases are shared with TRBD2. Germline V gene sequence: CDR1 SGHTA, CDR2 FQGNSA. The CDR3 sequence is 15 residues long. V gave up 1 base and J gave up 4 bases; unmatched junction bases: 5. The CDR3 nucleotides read TGTGCCAGCAGCTTAGTGCGGGGGTCCGCAGATACGCAGTATTTT. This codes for CASSLVRGSADTQYF.

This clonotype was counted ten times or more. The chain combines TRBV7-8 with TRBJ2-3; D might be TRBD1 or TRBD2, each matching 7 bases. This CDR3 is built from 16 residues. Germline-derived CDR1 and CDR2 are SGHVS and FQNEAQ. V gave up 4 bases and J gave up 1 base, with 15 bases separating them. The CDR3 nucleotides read TGTGCCAGCAGCTCGACAGGGAGGGGTGGCACAGATACGCAGTATTTT. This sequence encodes CASSSTGRGGTDTQYF. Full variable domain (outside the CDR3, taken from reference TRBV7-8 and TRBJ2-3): GAGVSQSPRYKVAKRGQDVALRCDPISGHVSLFWYQQALGQGPEFLTYFQNEAQLDKSGLPSDRFFAERPEGSVSTLKIQRTQQEDSAVYLCASSSTGRGGTDTQYFGPGTRLTVL.

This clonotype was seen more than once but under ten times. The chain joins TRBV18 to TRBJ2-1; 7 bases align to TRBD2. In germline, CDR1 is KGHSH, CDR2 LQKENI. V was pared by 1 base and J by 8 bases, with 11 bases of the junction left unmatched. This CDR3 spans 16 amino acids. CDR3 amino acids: CASSPRTPGGQDEQFF. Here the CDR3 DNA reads TGTGCCAGCTCACCACGGACCCCGGGAGGTCAGGATGAGCAGTTCTTC.

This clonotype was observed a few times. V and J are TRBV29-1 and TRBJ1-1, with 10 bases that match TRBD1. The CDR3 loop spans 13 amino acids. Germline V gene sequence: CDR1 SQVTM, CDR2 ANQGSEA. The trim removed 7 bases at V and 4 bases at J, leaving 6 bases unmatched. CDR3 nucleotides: TGCAGCGGCAATAGGGACAGGGGCACTGAAGCTTTCTTT. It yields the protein CSGNRDRGTEAFF.

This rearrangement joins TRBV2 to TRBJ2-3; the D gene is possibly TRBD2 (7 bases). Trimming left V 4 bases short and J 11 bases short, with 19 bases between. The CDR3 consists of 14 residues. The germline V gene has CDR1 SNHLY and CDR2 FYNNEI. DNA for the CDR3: TGTGCCAGCAGTGGGGAACGCAGGGGAGGGGTGCAGTATTTT. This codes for CASSGERRGGVQYF.

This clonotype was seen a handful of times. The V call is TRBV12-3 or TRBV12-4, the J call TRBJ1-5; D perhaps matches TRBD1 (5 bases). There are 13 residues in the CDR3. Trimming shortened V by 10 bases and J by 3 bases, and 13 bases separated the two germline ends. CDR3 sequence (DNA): TGTGCCACTTCCGGACATCTCAATCAGCCCCAGCATTTT. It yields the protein CATSGHLNQPQHF.